A selection of T cell receptor beta chains follows, all from one sample in a study of T cell responses to AZD1222 COVID-19 vaccine. The protocol was immunoSEQ multiplex PCR, while the TCRdb copy is restricted to in-frame clones and leaves out a portion. In the table there are 120,000 or so clones, about nine tenths of which are singletons. The sequenced sample was peripheral blood, obtained on day 0 of AZD1222 vaccination. These receptors were obtained from an adult in good health. Each CDR3 is given with its conserved first and last residue. The D gene is left open where the match is weak. Part of the rows lack a size; the others show once, few, many or a class for expanded clones.

>TRBV7-8|TRBJ1-1|-|TRBD1
TGTGCCAGCAGCTTGGGGACAGGCGAGGCTTTCTTT
CASSLGTGEAFF
>TRBV5-4|TRBJ2-1|-|-
TGTGCCAGCAGCCGAGGGGGGGGTTCCTACAATGAGCAGTTCTTC
CASSRGGGSYNEQFF
>TRBV9|TRBJ2-2|-|-
TGTGCCAGCAGCGCAGGGGTGGGCACCGGGGAGCTGTTTTTT
CASSAGVGTGELFF
>TRBV19|TRBJ1-5|once|-
TGTGCCAGTAGTGTGAGGGATCAGCCCCAGCATTTT
CASSVRDQPQHF
>TRBV18|TRBJ1-1|-|TRBD1
TGTGCCAGCTCGCGAGGGACAGCCGAGGCTTTCTTT
CASSRGTAEAFF
>TRBV6-5|TRBJ1-2|-|TRBD1
TGTGCCAGCATGGGACAGGGCGGCGGGTATGGCTACACCTTC
CASMGQGGGYGYTF
>TRBV5-1|TRBJ2-2|-|TRBD1
TGCGCCAGCAGCGACGGGACAGGGGTACCCGGGGAGCTGTTTTTT
CASSDGTGVPGELFF
>TRBV28|TRBJ2-7|-|-
TGTGCCAGCAGTCCCCCGGGCAGCCGGGCCTACGAGCAGTACTTC
CASSPPGSRAYEQYF
>TRBV6-5|TRBJ2-7|few|-
TGTGCCAGCAGCCCATTTTCCGGGGCAGCTTACGAGCAGTACTTC
CASSPFSGAAYEQYF
>TRBV19|TRBJ2-7|-|TRBD1
TGTGCCAGTAGTACGGGGACAGGGGCCTCCTACGAGCAGTACTTC
CASSTGTGASYEQYF
>TRBV19|TRBJ2-5|-|-
TGTGCCACCGCTGCGGTCATGGGGCAGACCCAGTACTTC
CATAAVMGQTQYF
>TRBV11-3|TRBJ2-5|-|-
TGTGCCAGCAGCTTAGGCAACGGGGCCGAGCGAGAGACCCAGTACTTC
CASSLGNGAERETQYF
>TRBV28|TRBJ2-1|-|TRBD2
TGTGCCAGCATTAGACCGGGACTAGCGGCGAAAGACTACAATGAGCAGTTCTTC
CASIRPGLAAKDYNEQFF